The source of this TCR beta chain is a study of blood T cell repertoires in COVID-19. Study-wide background: COVID-19 samples collected from the United States, Italy and Spain covered acute and convalescent phases.

The method was immunoSEQ multiplex PCR; TCRdb's version includes in-frame clones alone and lacks a portion of them. Of about 140,000 clones listed, around 84% are singletons. V lost 0 bases and J 2 bases, leaving 8 bases between the germline ends. Germline V gene data show CDR1 as SGHRS and CDR2 as YFSETQ. The CDR3 has 14 amino acids. This chain links TRBV5-1 with TRBJ2-5; D might be TRBD1 (5 bases). Source material: peripheral blood. The TCR sequence derives from a human donor in a cohort sampled during active COVID-19. Here the CDR3 reads CASSLGPGQETQYF. The CDR3 nucleotides are TGCGCCAGCAGCTTGGGGCCAGGGCAAGAGACCCAGTACTTC.